This TCR beta chain was captured by sequencing in a study of neurological immune-mediated disorders. Study-wide results and caveats: Among expanded clones, no CDR3 amino acid sequences were shared across subjects, a pattern suggesting private repertoires in all groups. TCR clonal expansion peaked in HTLV-1-associated myelopathy patients and was lowest in multiple sclerosis patients.

Losses at the gene ends were 7 bases for V and 7 bases for J; bases not matched to a gene: 5. The CDR3 has 13 amino acids. Germline V gene data show CDR1 as DFQATT and CDR2 as SNEGSKA (reference sequence). To note about this clonotype: Antigen specificity is unknown.

Time point: longitudinal time-point 3. Stored at -80 C, 2 million PBMCs were the source of the unsorted libraries. Over 200 million TCR-beta sequences from 15-18 subjects were obtained in each sequencing run. TCRdb passed the 5' RACE reads through MiXCR, listing each CDR3 protein once. This sample has tens of thousands of distinct CDR3 sequences; over 9.5% occur once, and the top ten carry approximately 9%. This rearrangement joins TRBV20-1 to TRBJ2-5; 14 positions agree with TRBD2. The sequence came from a male donor with HTLV-1-associated myelopathy (HAM/TSP). The sample comprised PBMCs. CDR3 residues: CSVPTSGGGTQYF. The CDR3 DNA sequence: TGCAGTGTCCCGACTAGCGGGGGGGGGACCCAGTACTTC.